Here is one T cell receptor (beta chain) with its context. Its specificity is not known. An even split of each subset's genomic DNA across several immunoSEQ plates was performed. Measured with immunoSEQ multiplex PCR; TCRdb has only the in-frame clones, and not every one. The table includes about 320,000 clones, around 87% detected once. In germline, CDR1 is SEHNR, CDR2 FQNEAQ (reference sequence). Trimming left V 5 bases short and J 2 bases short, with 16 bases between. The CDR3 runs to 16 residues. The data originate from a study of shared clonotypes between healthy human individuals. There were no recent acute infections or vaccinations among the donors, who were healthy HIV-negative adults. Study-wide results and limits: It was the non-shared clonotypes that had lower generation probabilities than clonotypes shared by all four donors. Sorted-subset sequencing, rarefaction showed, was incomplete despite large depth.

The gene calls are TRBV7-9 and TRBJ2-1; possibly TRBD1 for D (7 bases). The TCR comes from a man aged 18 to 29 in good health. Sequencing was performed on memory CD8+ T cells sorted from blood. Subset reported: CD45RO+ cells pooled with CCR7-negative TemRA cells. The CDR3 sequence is CASSPQGTHTYNEQFF. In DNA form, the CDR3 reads TGTGCCAGCAGCCCACAGGGGACTCATACCTACAATGAGCAGTTCTTC. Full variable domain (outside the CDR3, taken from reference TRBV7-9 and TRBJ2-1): DTGVSQNPRHKITKRGQNVTFRCDPISEHNRLYWYRQTLGQGPEFLTYFQNEAQLEKSRLLSDRFSAERPKGSFSTLEIQRTEQGDSAMYLCASSPQGTHTYNEQFFGPGTRLTVL.